This TCR beta chain was obtained from a study of T cell repertoires in cytomegalovirus infection. Germline values: CDR1 SGHKS, CDR2 YYEKEE (reference sequence). V gave up 0 bases and J gave up 5 bases; unmatched junction bases: 6. This CDR3 is built from 16 residues. The study, taken as a whole, reports: There were carriers of CMV plus the relevant HLA, and cumulative public TCR beta family frequency identified them. In two of eight donors, the top clonotype was HLA-C-restricted CMV-specific.

TCRdb processed the reads anew with MiXCR; each CDR3 protein has one entry. The sample lists around 210,000 distinct CDR3 sequences; approximately 7% were seen once. This clonotype was observed many times. No antigen is known for it. Sequenced sample: PBMCs. The origin of this receptor is a human donor in good health (CMV status not recorded). Some clones in this sample may be carry-over from other donors' samples. This chain uses TRBV5-5 with TRBJ2-5; 11 bases match TRBD2. This CDR3 reads CASSLELAGGRETQYF. The CDR3 DNA is TGTGCCAGCAGCTTGGAGCTAGCGGGGGGTAGGGAGACCCAGTACTTC.